These 10 T cell receptor beta chains originate from one sample sequenced in a study of OX40 agonist ivuxolimab in advanced cancers. TCRdb keeps only in-frame clones here, not all; method: immunoSEQ multiplex PCR. The table lists about 100,000 clones, about 88% of them singletons. Sequenced here: CD4+ or CD8+ T cells sorted from blood, sampled in a trial of the OX40 agonist ivuxolimab. Receptors originate from an adult with an advanced solid tumor such as melanoma, head and neck, liver or kidney cancer.

Turning to this clone: The same CDR3 arises from other DNA sequences in this sample as well. The chain couples TRBV19 to TRBJ1-5; weak D call: TRBD1 (6 bases). The germline V and J ends were trimmed by 4 bases and 0 bases, with 10 bases remaining between them. CDR1 LNHDA and CDR2 SQIVND come from the germline V gene (reference sequence). The CDR3 has 15 amino acids. CDR3 coding DNA: TGTGCCAGTAGTAGGACAGCTTATAGCAATCAGCCCCAGCATTTT. This translates into CASSRTAYSNQPQHF.

The rearrangement links TRBV4-1 to TRBJ1-1; no clear D. Germline CDR1 MGHRA, CDR2 YSYEKL. V was clipped by 4 bases and J by 5 bases, with 17 bases between them. This CDR3 is 15 amino acids long. The DNA of the CDR3 is TGCGCCAGCAGCCCAACCGACGGAATGGGGACTGAAGCTTTCTTT. As protein: CASSPTDGMGTEAFF.

The chain carries TRBV9 and TRBJ2-2; 7 positions match TRBD1. The CDR3 has 19 amino acids. V shed 0 bases and J 3 bases; nucleotides not matched to a gene: 14. Germline loops: CDR1 SGDLS, CDR2 YYNGEE. In nucleotides, the CDR3 is TGTGCCAGCAGCGTAGGAGGGTCAGGGGGATGGGGATACACCGGGGAGCTGTTTTTT. Its translation: CASSVGGSGGWGYTGELFF. Variable domain in full (rest from reference TRBV9 and TRBJ2-2): DSGVTQTPKHLITATGQRVTLRCSPRSGDLSVYWYQQSLDQGLQFLIQYYNGEERAKGNILERFSAQQFPDLHSELNLSSLELGDSALYFCASSVGGSGGWGYTGELFFGEGSRLTVL.

V usage is TRBV5-1 and J usage is TRBJ1-4; 8 bases map to TRBD1. The CDR3 is 15 amino acids. The trim removed 5 bases at V and 3 bases at J, leaving 6 bases unmatched. CDR1 is SGHRS and CDR2 is YFSETQ in the germline V gene. The CDR3 region is CASREGQGPNEKLFF. The CDR3 DNA reads TGCGCCAGCAGAGAAGGACAGGGCCCTAATGAAAAACTGTTTTTT.

The chain is built from TRBV30 and TRBJ2-7; the match to TRBD2 covers 8 bases. The CDR3 length is 15 residues. The junction had 7 bases not matched to a gene; V was cut back by 1 base and J by 2 bases. Germline V gene lookup returns CDR1 GTSNPN and CDR2 SVGIG (reference sequence). Here the CDR3 reads CAWSDGSAGAYEQYF. The DNA of the CDR3 is TGTGCCTGGAGTGACGGGTCAGCGGGAGCCTACGAGCAGTACTTC. Drawing the rest from reference TRBV30 and TRBJ2-7, the complete variable domain is SQTIHQWPATLVQPVGSPLSLECTVEGTSNPNLYWYRQAAGRGLQLLFYSVGIGQISSEVPQNLSASRPQDRQFILSSKKLLLSDSGFYLCAWSDGSAGAYEQYFGPGTRLTVT.

The chain uses TRBV7-2 and TRBJ2-5, with 8 bases lining up with TRBD2. This CDR3 contains 16 residues. The germline V gene encodes CDR1 SGHTA and CDR2 FQGNSA. J lost 10 bases, V lost 5 bases, and 18 bases had no gene match. The CDR3 region is CASSQAPLAGNRDQYF. The CDR3 DNA reads TGTGCCAGCAGCCAAGCCCCGTTAGCGGGGAATCGGGACCAGTACTTC.

The chain carries TRBV28 and TRBJ1-5; D is perhaps TRBD1 (6 bases). V lost 6 bases, J lost 2 bases, and 17 bases lay in between. The CDR3 is 16 amino acids. The germline gives CDR1 MDHEN, CDR2 SYDVKM. In DNA form, the CDR3 reads TGTGCCAGCAGGGGGCGAGGGGGAGTTGGCAATCAGCCCCAGCATTTT. It codes for CASRGRGGVGNQPQHF.

Only a few counts were recorded for this clone. The V call is TRBV15, the J call TRBJ2-5, with D perhaps TRBD2 (5 bases). In germline, CDR1 is LNHNV, CDR2 YYDKDF (reference sequence). The length of the CDR3 is 14 residues. V dropped 1 base and J dropped 2 bases, with 8 bases sitting between them. As DNA, the CDR3 is TGTGCCACCAGCAGAGGGACTCGGCAAGAGACCCAGTACTTC. Encoded protein: CATSRGTRQETQYF.

This chain uses TRBV7-8 with TRBJ2-7; D unresolved. The length of the CDR3 is 11 residues. Per germline, CDR1 SGHVS and CDR2 FQNEAQ. The ends were cut back, 3 bases at V and 3 bases at J, with 3 bases in the middle. CDR3 DNA sequence: TGTGCCAGCAGCTTCCACTACGAGCAGTACTTC. This translates into CASSFHYEQYF.

As to this clone: Other DNA sequences in this sample translate to the same CDR3. The chain carries TRBV5-1 and TRBJ1-2; D remains unclear. Trimming left V 0 bases short and J 2 bases short, with 5 bases between. The CDR3 totals 13 residues. Germline V lookup: CDR1 SGHRS, CDR2 YFSETQ. As DNA, the CDR3 is TGCGCCAGCAGCTTGGCGGGGAACTATGGCTACACCTTC. Its protein product is CASSLAGNYGYTF. The full variable domain, completed using reference TRBV5-1 and TRBJ1-2, is KAGVTQTPRYLIKTRGQQVTLSCSPISGHRSVSWYQQTPGQGLQFLFEYFSETQRNKGNFPGRFSGRQFSNSRSEMNVSTLELGDSALYLCASSLAGNYGYTFGSGTRLTVV.